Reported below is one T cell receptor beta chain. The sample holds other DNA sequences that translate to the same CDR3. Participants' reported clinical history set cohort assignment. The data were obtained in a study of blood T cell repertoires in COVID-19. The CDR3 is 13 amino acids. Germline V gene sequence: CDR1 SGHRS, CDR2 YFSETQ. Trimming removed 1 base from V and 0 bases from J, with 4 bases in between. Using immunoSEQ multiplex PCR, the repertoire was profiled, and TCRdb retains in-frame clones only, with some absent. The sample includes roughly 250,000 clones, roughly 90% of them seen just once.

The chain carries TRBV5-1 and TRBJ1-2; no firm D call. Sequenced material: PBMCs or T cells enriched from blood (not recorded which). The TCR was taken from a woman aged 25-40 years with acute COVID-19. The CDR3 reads CASSLSANYGYTF. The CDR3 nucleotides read TGCGCCAGCAGCTTGTCGGCTAACTATGGCTACACCTTC.